The 25 T cell receptor beta chains presented below share a single source sample, sequenced in a study of blood T cell repertoires in COVID-19. Sequencing was performed with immunoSEQ multiplex PCR; in TCRdb, only in-frame clones are kept and a portion is missing. The data contain fewer than 250,000 clones, 80% of them singletons. The source material was peripheral blood. These receptors came from a man in his sixties with acute or convalescent COVID-19.

V gene TRBV18 combines with J gene TRBJ2-1; 8 nucleotides align to TRBD1. The CDR3 sequence is 15 residues long. V lost 3 bases, J lost 2 bases, and 3 bases stayed unmatched. Germline CDR1 reads KGHSH; CDR2 reads LQKENI. The CDR3 nucleotides read TGTGCCAGCTCACCGGGACAGGCGACCTACAATGAGCAGTTCTTC. Translation gives CASSPGQATYNEQFF.

This sequence joins TRBV7-2 and TRBJ2-7; D is undetermined. The germline V and J ends were trimmed by 0 bases and 4 bases, with 10 bases remaining between them. This CDR3 is 14 amino acids long. The germline CDR1 and CDR2 sequences are SGHTA and FQGNSA. This chain's CDR3 is CASSLANIAYEQYF. CDR3 coding DNA: TGTGCCAGCAGCTTAGCGAATATAGCATACGAGCAGTACTTC.

This rearrangement joins TRBV30 to TRBJ1-6, with 7 bases matching TRBD1. Germline V gene lookup returns CDR1 GTSNPN and CDR2 SVGIG (reference sequence). The CDR3 has 13 residues. V lost 5 bases, J lost 5 bases, and 3 bases stayed unmatched. The CDR3 nucleotides read TGTGCCTGGCGGACAGGCCATAATTCACCCCTCCACTTT. Protein product: CAWRTGHNSPLHF.

This chain uses TRBV7-8 with TRBJ2-2; D uncertain. The germline gives CDR1 SGHVS, CDR2 FQNEAQ. V shed 4 bases and J shed 7 bases, with 13 bases lying between them. The CDR3 has 14 residues. The CDR3, as DNA: TGTGCCAGCAGCTCCTCCCTAAGTATCGGGGAGCTGTTTTTT. Encoded protein: CASSSSLSIGELFF.

The chain has TRBV5-1 and TRBJ1-1; unclear D gene. The length of the CDR3 is 13 residues. CDR1 SGHRS and CDR2 YFSETQ come from the germline V gene. The V gene lost 4 bases and the J gene lost 5 bases, with 12 bases spanning the gap. The CDR3 protein is CASSDEGPTEAFF. The CDR3 DNA is TGCGCCAGCAGCGACGAGGGCCCAACTGAAGCTTTCTTT. Together with reference TRBV5-1 and TRBJ1-1, the CDR3 gives the full variable domain: KAGVTQTPRYLIKTRGQQVTLSCSPISGHRSVSWYQQTPGQGLQFLFEYFSETQRNKGNFPGRFSGRQFSNSRSEMNVSTLELGDSALYLCASSDEGPTEAFFGQGTRLTVV.

This clone turned up a few times. This chain connects TRBV18 to TRBJ2-7; 14 bases line up with TRBD2. This CDR3 has 17 residues. Germline V CDR1 and CDR2: KGHSH, LQKENI. V trimming: 1 base; J trimming: 3 bases; junction bases outside the gene matches: 5. The CDR3 spells CASSPQRLAGGFYEQYF. The CDR3 region has the DNA TGTGCCAGCTCACCACAAAGACTAGCGGGAGGGTTCTACGAGCAGTACTTC.

This chain joins TRBV7-2 and TRBJ2-3; 13 bases agree with TRBD2. Germline V gives CDR1 SGHTA, CDR2 FQGNSA. The CDR3 spans 15 residues. After removal of 6 bases from V and 6 bases from J, the junction contained 6 bases not matched to a gene. The CDR3 loop is CASRRLAGGPDTQYF. CDR3 in DNA: TGTGCCAGCAGGCGACTAGCGGGGGGTCCGGATACGCAGTATTTT.

V usage is TRBV6-5 and J usage is TRBJ1-3; possible D gene TRBD1, 6 bases. Between the trimmed V and J ends, which lost 6 bases and 4 bases, there was a span of 16 bases. This CDR3 is 15 amino acids long. Germline CDR1 is MNHEY and CDR2 is SVGAGI. The CDR3 loop reads CASSREGGSGNTIYF. CDR3 in DNA: TGTGCCAGCAGCCGGGAGGGGGGTTCCGGAAACACCATATATTTT.

The V call is TRBV19, the J call TRBJ1-5; TRBD1 might be the D (5 bases). The germline CDR1 and CDR2 sequences are LNHDA and SQIVND (reference sequence). The CDR3 sequence is 15 residues long. Trimming removed 4 bases from V and 7 bases from J, with 17 bases in between. In nucleotides, the CDR3 is TGTGCCAGTAGTAGGGGAGGGGTAAGAAACCAGCCCCAGCATTTT. Its protein product is CASSRGGVRNQPQHF.

The chain has TRBV6-2 or TRBV6-3 and TRBJ1-2; the match to TRBD1 covers 7 bases. Germline values: CDR1 MNHEY, CDR2 SVGEGT. With V trimmed by 4 bases and J by 2 bases, 1 base remained unmatched. This CDR3 has 13 residues. The CDR3 reads CASSWGQNYGYTF. The CDR3 DNA follows: TGTGCCAGCAGTTGGGGACAGAACTATGGCTACACCTTC.

J is TRBJ1-4 and V is TRBV9; D gene ambiguous. Per the germline V gene, CDR1 is SGDLS and CDR2 is YYNGEE. The CDR3 spans 15 residues. The V end lost 4 bases, the J end lost 7 bases, and 17 bases lay between the germline ends. CDR3 amino acids: CASSPWPEDREKLFF. The CDR3 DNA reads as TGTGCCAGCAGCCCTTGGCCCGAAGATCGTGAAAAACTGTTTTTT.

The CDR3 nucleotides are TGCGCCAGCAGCCAAGAAGGGAACAGGGTGTATGGCTACACCTTC. Translation: CASSQEGNRVYGYTF. The V and J genes are TRBV4-1 and TRBJ1-2, with D possibly being TRBD1 (6 bases). Deletions cut 0 bases from V and 5 bases from J, with 13 bases between. CDR3 size: 15 residues. Germline CDR1 is MGHRA and CDR2 is YSYEKL.

V and J are TRBV10-3 and TRBJ2-1; maybe TRBD2 (6 bases). Deletions cut 2 bases from V and 4 bases from J, with 6 bases between. The CDR3 spans 13 residues. CDR1 and CDR2 (germline): ENHRY, SYGVKD. The CDR3 DNA sequence: TGTGCCATCAGTGAGGGGGGGTACAATGAGCAGTTCTTC. Translation: CAISEGGYNEQFF.

The V call is TRBV19, the J call TRBJ1-5; no clear D. This CDR3 spans 13 amino acids. Germline CDR1 LNHDA, CDR2 SQIVND (reference sequence). Trimming left V 2 bases short and J 11 bases short, with 13 bases between. The CDR3: CASSITDGRSQHF. The CDR3 nucleotides are TGTGCCAGTAGTATAACGGACGGGAGGTCCCAGCATTTT.

This chain links TRBV19 with TRBJ2-3; 8 bases are a match to TRBD1. Germline CDR1 and CDR2: LNHDA and SQIVND (reference sequence). CDR3 length: 16 residues. J was trimmed by 2 bases and V by 3 bases; bases with no gene match: 7. CDR3 region: CASSMGPGGTTDTQYF. CDR3 bases: TGTGCCAGTAGTATGGGCCCAGGGGGCACCACAGATACGCAGTATTTT.

The rearrangement links TRBV4-2 to TRBJ2-7; 9 bases map to TRBD2. The CDR3 loop spans 17 amino acids. After removal of 1 base from V and 2 bases from J, the junction contained 9 bases not matched to a gene. Germline-derived CDR1 and CDR2 are LGHNA and YNFKEQ. The CDR3: CASSQVASGTLTYEQYF. The CDR3 DNA reads as TGTGCCAGCAGCCAAGTCGCTAGCGGGACTCTCACCTACGAGCAGTACTTC.

The chain combines TRBV11-2 with TRBJ2-5; 7 nucleotides line up with TRBD1. Unmatched junction bases numbered 6, after V lost 3 bases and J lost 5 bases. This CDR3 comprises 14 residues. Germline V CDR1 and CDR2: SGHAT, FQNNGV. The DNA of the CDR3 is TGTGCCAGCAGCTTCAGGGGGTTACGGGAGACCCAGTACTTC. Amino acid sequence: CASSFRGLRETQYF.

The gene calls are TRBV25-1 and TRBJ2-3, with 12 bases identical to TRBD1. Germline V gene lookup returns CDR1 MGHDK and CDR2 SYGVNS. The ends lost 4 bases at V and 5 bases at J; junction bases unmatched: 7. The CDR3 has 16 amino acids. The CDR3 nucleotides read TGTGCCAGCAGTGGCTCGGGACAGGGGGCCGGAGATACGCAGTATTTT. Translation: CASSGSGQGAGDTQYF.

This sequence joins TRBV9 and TRBJ2-4; D is possibly TRBD2 (6 bases). The germline V gene encodes CDR1 SGDLS and CDR2 YYNGEE. Trimming left V 0 bases short and J 5 bases short, with 12 bases between. CDR3 length: 15 amino acids. CDR3 bases: TGTGCCAGCAGCGTAGCCCCTAGCGCCGAAAACATTCAGTACTTC. It specifies CASSVAPSAENIQYF.

This chain joins TRBV7-8 and TRBJ1-2; 10 bases match TRBD1. This CDR3 contains 14 residues. V dropped 4 bases and J dropped 5; count of bases not matched to a gene: 4. Germline CDR1 is SGHVS and CDR2 is FQNEAQ. CDR3 loop: CASSSRDRGYGYTF. The CDR3 DNA reads TGTGCCAGCAGCTCCCGGGACAGGGGATATGGCTACACCTTC.

CDR3 in DNA: TGTGCCAGCAGCACGCGACAGGGGAGAACTGAAGCTTTCTTT. This translates into CASSTRQGRTEAFF. The chain is built from TRBV7-2 and TRBJ1-1, with TRBD1 matching over 8 bases. Trimming took 5 bases from V and 5 from J; bases not matched to a gene: 7. The CDR3 covers 14 residues. The germline gives CDR1 SGHTA, CDR2 FQGNSA. The full variable domain, in which reference TRBV7-2 and TRBJ1-1 provide the parts outside the CDR3, is GAGVSQSPSNKVTEKGKDVELRCDPISGHTALYWYRQSLGQGLEFLIYFQGNSAPDKSGLPSDRFSAERTGGSVSTLTIQRTQQEDSAVYLCASSTRQGRTEAFFGQGTRLTVV.

The CDR3, as DNA: TGTGCCGGACAGGGGGCGCAAAGGGACACCGGGGAGCTGTTTTTT. Protein product: CAGQGAQRDTGELFF. The V call is TRBV2, the J call TRBJ2-2; 11 bases fit TRBD1. CDR1 SNHLY and CDR2 FYNNEI come from the germline V gene. This CDR3 spans 15 amino acids. With V trimmed by 11 bases and J by 3 bases, 8 bases remained unmatched.

V is TRBV12-3 or TRBV12-4 and J is TRBJ1-1; 7 bases align to TRBD1. The CDR3 loop spans 11 amino acids. V dropped 6 bases and J dropped 8; count of bases not matched to a gene: 3. CDR3 protein: CASRDRTEAFF. The CDR3 DNA reads as TGTGCCAGCAGGGACAGGACAGAAGCTTTCTTT.

This chain uses TRBV13 with TRBJ1-3, with D unclear. This CDR3 region has 16 residues. In germline, CDR1 is PRHDT, CDR2 FYEKMQ (reference sequence). V lost 5 bases and J 2 bases, leaving 16 bases between the germline ends. The CDR3 coding sequence is TGTGCCAGCAGCCCTAGAGGGCGGGGTACTGGAAACACCATATATTTT. Its protein product is CASSPRGRGTGNTIYF.

This sequence joins TRBV4-2 and TRBJ2-1; 12 bases are a match to TRBD2. The CDR3 runs to 15 residues. With V trimmed by 4 bases and J by 7 bases, 5 bases remained unmatched. CDR1 LGHNA and CDR2 YNFKEQ come from the germline V gene. This chain's CDR3 is CASSRETSGSNEQFF. As DNA, the CDR3 is TGTGCCAGCAGCCGTGAGACTAGCGGGAGTAATGAGCAGTTCTTC.